What follows is one T cell receptor (beta chain) and its context. The entry originates in a study of blood T cell repertoires in COVID-19. Study-level information: Sources were T cells, B-cell-depleted T cells, or PBMCs; the material itself was cDNA or gDNA.

Authors' processing steps: By means of reference gene primer amplification, nucleated cell counts were estimated. Repertoires were generated with immunoSEQ multiplex PCR, while TCRdb's copy carries only in-frame clones and drops some. That table is the source of V, J and clone size, and D and trimming were worked out from the DNA. The data hold some 120,000 clones, with approximately 87% observed a single time. The clonotype comes from a woman aged 45-59 years with acute or convalescent COVID-19. Sequencing input: peripheral blood.

The CDR3: CASSGQGGNQPQHF. The CDR3 DNA follows: TGTGCCAGCAGTGGGCAGGGAGGTAATCAGCCCCAGCATTTT. This chain connects TRBV2 to TRBJ1-5; D is possibly TRBD1 (5 bases). This CDR3 is 14 amino acids long. V lost 4 bases and J lost 4, with 11 bases in between. The germline gives CDR1 SNHLY, CDR2 FYNNEI. The variable domain in full, with the rest retrieved from reference TRBV2 and TRBJ1-5, is EPEVTQTPSHQVTQMGQEVILRCVPISNHLYFYWYRQILGQKVEFLVSFYNNEISEKSEIFDDQFSVERPDGSNFTLKIRSTKLEDSAMYFCASSGQGGNQPQHFGDGTRLSIL.